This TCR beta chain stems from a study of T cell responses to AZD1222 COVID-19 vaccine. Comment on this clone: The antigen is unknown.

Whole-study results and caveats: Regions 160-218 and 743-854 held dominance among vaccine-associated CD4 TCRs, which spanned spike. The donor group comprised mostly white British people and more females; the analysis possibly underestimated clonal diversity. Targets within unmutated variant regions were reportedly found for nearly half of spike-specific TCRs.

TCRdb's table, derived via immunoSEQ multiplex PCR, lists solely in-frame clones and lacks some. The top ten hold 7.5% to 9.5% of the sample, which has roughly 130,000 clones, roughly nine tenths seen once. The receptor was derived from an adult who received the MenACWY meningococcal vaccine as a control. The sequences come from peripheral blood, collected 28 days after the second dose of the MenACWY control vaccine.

Written as DNA, the CDR3 is TGTGCCAGCACCTCGGCCCCGGGTATTGGGCCCCAGCATTTT. Translated: CASTSAPGIGPQHF. This chain links TRBV7-9 with TRBJ1-5; the D is unclear. Germline V gives CDR1 SEHNR, CDR2 FQNEAQ (reference sequence). Trimming removed 7 bases at V and 9 bases at J, with 19 bases between. CDR3 length: 14 amino acids.